Presented here are 6 T cell receptor beta chains from one specimen sequenced in a study of blood T cell repertoires in COVID-19. The table came from immunoSEQ multiplex PCR; TCRdb's copy has only in-frame clones and leaves some out. Of approximately 100,000 clones listed, approximately 92% are singletons. The sample comprised peripheral blood. These receptors were collected from a man between 65 and 85 years old with acute or convalescent COVID-19.

The rearrangement uses TRBV28 and TRBJ2-7; weak D call: TRBD1 (7 bases). Germline loops: CDR1 MDHEN, CDR2 SYDVKM. The length of the CDR3 is 14 residues. Trimming removed 7 bases at V and 3 bases at J, with 16 bases between. Written as DNA, the CDR3 is TGTGCCAGCATTCCTCGACAGGGAGGCTACGAGCAGTACTTC. Protein sequence: CASIPRQGGYEQYF. Together with reference TRBV28 and TRBJ2-7, the CDR3 gives the full variable domain: DVKVTQSSRYLVKRTGEKVFLECVQDMDHENMFWYRQDPGLGLRLIYFSYDVKMKEKGDIPEGYSVSREKKERFSLILESASTNQTSMYLCASIPRQGGYEQYFGPGTRLTVT.

The chain is built from TRBV11-3 and TRBJ2-2; D is perhaps TRBD2 (6 bases). Looked up from germline, CDR1 is SGHNT and CDR2 is YENEEA. The CDR3 spans 17 residues. Trimming cost V 1 base and J 4 bases, with 16 bases left between them. For the CDR3, the DNA is TGTGCCAGCAGCTTAGGTTCGAGCGGGTACCTCACCGGGGAGCTGTTTTTT. This sequence encodes CASSLGSSGYLTGELFF. The complete variable domain, with remaining parts taken from reference TRBV11-3 and TRBJ2-2, reads EAGVVQSPRYKIIEKKQPVAFWCNPISGHNTLYWYLQNLGQGPELLIRYENEEAVDDSQLPKDRFSAERLKGVDSTLKIQPAELGDSAVYLCASSLGSSGYLTGELFFGEGSRLTVL.

The table lists this clone with a few counts. The chain is built from TRBV14 and TRBJ1-1; 7 positions agree with TRBD1. The length of the CDR3 is 15 residues. Trimming took 4 bases from V and 0 from J; bases not matched to a gene: 5. In germline, CDR1 is SGHDN, CDR2 FVKESK. This CDR3 is CASSRRTGLNTEAFF. The DNA of the CDR3 is TGTGCCAGCAGCCGCCGGACAGGATTGAACACTGAAGCTTTCTTT. Looking up the rest from reference TRBV14 and TRBJ1-1 gives the full variable domain: EAGVTQFPSHSVIEKGQTVTLRCDPISGHDNLYWYRRVMGKEIKFLLHFVKESKQDESGMPNNRFLAERTGGTYSTLKVQPAELEDSGVYFCASSRRTGLNTEAFFGQGTRLTVV.

In nucleotides, the CDR3 is TGTGCCAGCAGTTTAAGCCCGAACACTGAAGCTTTCTTT. Translating gives CASSLSPNTEAFF. The chain employs TRBV12-3 or TRBV12-4 and TRBJ1-1; D is undetermined. Trimming took off 2 bases at V and 1 base at J, with 5 bases between the two ends. The CDR3 loop spans 13 amino acids.

The chain has TRBV13 and TRBJ1-1, with a possible D match to TRBD1 (5 bases). CDR1 and CDR2 (germline): PRHDT, FYEKMQ (reference sequence). The CDR3 runs to 14 residues. V lost 5 bases and J 3 bases, leaving 13 bases between the germline ends. CDR3 DNA: TGTGCCAGCAGCCAAGATCAAGGGGACACTGAAGCTTTCTTT. Protein product: CASSQDQGDTEAFF.

The gene calls are TRBV19 and TRBJ2-3, with TRBD2 matching over 8 bases. With 3 bases clipped from V and 5 bases from J, the junction kept 4 bases outside the gene matches. There are 14 residues in the CDR3. The germline CDR1 and CDR2 sequences are LNHDA and SQIVND (reference sequence). CDR3 loop: CASSIVLAGDTQYF. As DNA, the CDR3 is TGTGCCAGTAGTATCGTCCTAGCGGGAGATACGCAGTATTTT. The whole variable domain, remainder taken from reference TRBV19 and TRBJ2-3, is DGGITQSPKYLFRKEGQNVTLSCEQNLNHDAMYWYRQDPGQGLRLIYYSQIVNDFQKGDIAEGYSVSREKKESFPLTVTSAQKNPTAFYLCASSIVLAGDTQYFGPGTRLTVL.